One sample yielded the 5 T cell receptor beta chains listed below, sequenced in a study of cytomegalovirus exposure and HLA in healthy donors. Amplification used 60 Vbeta primers and 13 Jbeta primers. Method: immunoSEQ multiplex PCR; TCRdb's copy keeps in-frame clones and lacks some. This sample's table has over 35,000 clones. The material sequenced was PBMCs. These receptors came from a woman in her 30s in good health and CMV-seronegative.

This chain uses TRBV30 with TRBJ1-1; a possible D gene is TRBD1 (6 bases). CDR3 length: 14 residues. The ends were cut back, 6 bases at V and 2 bases at J, with 16 bases in the middle. In germline, CDR1 is GTSNPN, CDR2 SVGIG (reference sequence). The CDR3 DNA reads as TGTGCCTGCCAGCATACAGGGATTAACACTGAAGCTTTCTTT. This translates into CACQHTGINTEAFF.

This chain uses TRBV28 with TRBJ2-7; possible D gene TRBD1, 5 bases. This CDR3 is 13 amino acids long. Germline lookup yields CDR1 MDHEN and CDR2 SYDVKM. Trimming took 7 bases from V and 1 from J, leaving 11 bases between them. The DNA of the CDR3 is TGTGCCAGCACGCCAGGGAATTCCTACGAGCAGTACTTC. Protein: CASTPGNSYEQYF.

The chain uses TRBV4-2 and TRBJ2-5, with D possibly being TRBD2 (6 bases). The CDR3 has 18 residues. CDR1 is LGHNA, CDR2 YNFKEQ, per germline. With 0 bases removed from V and 5 bases from J, the gap between germline ends came to 22 bases. The CDR3 protein is CASSQDAALAGFGETQYF. CDR3 bases: TGTGCCAGCAGCCAAGATGCTGCTCTGGCGGGGTTTGGGGAGACCCAGTACTTC.

The V and J genes are TRBV19 and TRBJ1-1; D call uncertain. This CDR3 region has 15 residues. The germline V gene encodes CDR1 LNHDA and CDR2 SQIVND (reference sequence). Between the trimmed V and J ends, which lost 6 bases and 1 base, there was a span of 15 bases. The CDR3: CASSHSLLGNTEAFF. The DNA of the CDR3 is TGTGCCAGTAGCCACAGCCTCCTGGGGAACACTGAAGCTTTCTTT.

In DNA form, the CDR3 reads TGTGCCTGGAGTGTACTTAGAGGGAAGAATTCACCCCTCCACTTT. Residues: CAWSVLRGKNSPLHF. The V and J genes are TRBV30 and TRBJ1-6; no firm D call. This CDR3 is 15 amino acids long. V was pared by 0 bases and J by 7 bases, with 13 bases between. The germline gives CDR1 GTSNPN, CDR2 SVGIG (reference sequence).